The 13 T cell receptor beta chains listed next were all sequenced from one sample in a study of cytotoxic CD8 clonotypes in ibrutinib-treated CLL. Assay used: immunoSEQ multiplex PCR; TCRdb lists only in-frame clones, some missing. The sample yields some 85,000 clones, 60% to 80% seen once. The sequences come from PBMCs, collected after 24 months of ibrutinib treatment. These receptor sequences come from a human donor with chronic lymphocytic leukemia.

This clone has only one observation. The chain combines TRBV7-9 with TRBJ2-7; 11 bases match TRBD2. The V and J ends lost 2 bases and 4 bases, in that order; junction bases with no gene match: 1. The CDR3 loop spans 14 amino acids. The V gene's germline CDR1 is SEHNR and CDR2 FQNEAQ (reference sequence). CDR3 protein: CASSLTSGSYEQYF. As DNA, the CDR3 is TGTGCCAGCAGCTTAACTAGCGGGAGTTACGAGCAGTACTTC.

The chain carries TRBV5-1 and TRBJ2-3; D ambiguous. CDR3 length: 14 residues. CDR1 SGHRS and CDR2 YFSETQ come from the germline V gene. Trimming removed 1 base at V and 1 base at J, with 7 bases between. CDR3 coding DNA: TGCGCCAGCAGCTTGTCTCCTGGCACAGATACGCAGTATTTT. It encodes CASSLSPGTDTQYF.

This sequence joins TRBV30 and TRBJ2-3; D not certain. The germline V gene encodes CDR1 GTSNPN and CDR2 SVGIG (reference sequence). The CDR3 consists of 13 residues. The V and J ends lost 4 bases and 1 base respectively, with 9 bases between them. CDR3 residues: CAWTGFRTDTQYF. The CDR3 DNA reads TGTGCCTGGACTGGATTCCGCACAGATACGCAGTATTTT.

The rearrangement links TRBV2 to TRBJ2-5; TRBD1 matches at 7 bases. V lost 7 bases and J lost 1; bases outside the gene matches: 9. There are 15 residues in the CDR3. Germline assignment: CDR1 SNHLY and CDR2 FYNNEI. The DNA for the CDR3 is TGTGCCAGCACGCCTTGGACAGGCCCCCAAGAGACCCAGTACTTC. It translates to CASTPWTGPQETQYF.

This chain links TRBV6-1 with TRBJ2-2; TRBD1 is a possible D gene (6 bases). The V end lost 9 bases, the J end lost 0 bases, and 14 bases lay between the germline ends. There are 15 residues in the CDR3. CDR1 and CDR2 from the germline V gene are MNHNS and SASEGT. CDR3 in amino acids: CARSDGTTNTGELFF. In DNA form, the CDR3 reads TGTGCCAGGTCGGACGGGACAACGAACACCGGGGAGCTGTTTTTT.

The CDR3 reads CASSLGLAGGTDTQYF. The CDR3 DNA reads TGTGCCAGCAGTCTGGGACTAGCGGGGGGGACAGATACGCAGTATTTT. The genes are TRBV7-2 and TRBJ2-3; 16 bases map to TRBD2. CDR3 length: 16 residues. Germline V lookup: CDR1 SGHTA, CDR2 FQGNSA. The junction had 3 bases not matched to a gene; V was cut back by 6 bases and J by 3 bases.

The gene calls are TRBV28 and TRBJ2-2; D is unresolved. V lost 8 bases and J lost 6, with 13 bases in between. CDR3 length equals 13 residues. Germline-derived CDR1 and CDR2 are MDHEN and SYDVKM. The CDR3 DNA reads as TGTGCCAGCGAGTTACCGGCATCCGGGGAGCTGTTTTTT. As protein: CASELPASGELFF. Based on the CDR3 plus reference TRBV28 and TRBJ2-2, the full variable domain is DVKVTQSSRYLVKRTGEKVFLECVQDMDHENMFWYRQDPGLGLRLIYFSYDVKMKEKGDIPEGYSVSREKKERFSLILESASTNQTSMYLCASELPASGELFFGEGSRLTVL.

This clone was counted only a few times. This sequence joins TRBV18 and TRBJ2-5; no clear D. In germline, CDR1 is KGHSH, CDR2 LQKENI. The CDR3 runs to 12 residues. The V end lost 6 bases, the J end lost 3 bases, and 8 bases lay between the germline ends. CDR3 amino acids: CASSKREETQYF. CDR3 in DNA: TGTGCCAGCTCGAAAAGGGAAGAGACCCAGTACTTC.

The rearrangement uses TRBV18 and TRBJ1-2; tentative D call: TRBD1 (5 bases). Trimming removed 1 base at V and 3 bases at J, with 12 bases between. The length of the CDR3 is 15 residues. Germline values: CDR1 KGHSH, CDR2 LQKENI. CDR3 sequence reads: CASSPRPGSDYGYTF. For the CDR3, the DNA is TGTGCCAGCTCACCACGGCCAGGGTCAGACTATGGCTACACCTTC.

The V gene is TRBV19, the J gene TRBJ2-7, with D possibly TRBD2 on 5 matching bases. The length of the CDR3 is 15 residues. CDR1 LNHDA and CDR2 SQIVND come from the germline V gene (reference sequence). V was clipped by 6 bases and J by 0 bases, with 15 bases between them. The CDR3 nucleotides read TGTGCCAGTAGCTTACAGAGCGGCGGCTCCTACGAGCAGTACTTC. Protein sequence: CASSLQSGGSYEQYF.

A note on this clone: The same CDR3 also results from other DNA sequences found in this sample. The rearrangement uses TRBV18 and TRBJ2-1, with D possibly TRBD2 on 6 matching bases. The CDR3 is 12 residues long. Germline CDR1 KGHSH, CDR2 LQKENI. The V end lost 2 bases, the J end lost 7 bases, and 6 bases lay between the germline ends. CDR3 residues: CASSPGGNEQFF. CDR3 in DNA: TGTGCCAGCTCACCAGGGGGGAATGAGCAGTTCTTC.

V gene TRBV5-1 combines with J gene TRBJ1-6, with D possibly matching TRBD1 (5 bases). Germline V gene sequence: CDR1 SGHRS, CDR2 YFSETQ. This CDR3 has 13 residues. Trimming shortened V by 0 bases and J by 9 bases, and 7 bases separated the two germline ends. The DNA for the CDR3 is TGCGCCAGCAGCTTGGACAGGTTTTCACCCCTCCACTTT. Residues: CASSLDRFSPLHF.

This clone was recorded only once. This chain links TRBV6-5 with TRBJ2-5; D is possibly TRBD2 (6 bases). CDR1 is MNHEY, CDR2 SVGAGI, per germline. Between the trimmed V and J ends, which lost 7 bases and 9 bases, there was a span of 18 bases. The CDR3 loop spans 13 amino acids. DNA for the CDR3: TGTGCCAGCAATGGGGGGATCGGTTTAGCCCAGTACTTC. Translated, it gives CASNGGIGLAQYF.